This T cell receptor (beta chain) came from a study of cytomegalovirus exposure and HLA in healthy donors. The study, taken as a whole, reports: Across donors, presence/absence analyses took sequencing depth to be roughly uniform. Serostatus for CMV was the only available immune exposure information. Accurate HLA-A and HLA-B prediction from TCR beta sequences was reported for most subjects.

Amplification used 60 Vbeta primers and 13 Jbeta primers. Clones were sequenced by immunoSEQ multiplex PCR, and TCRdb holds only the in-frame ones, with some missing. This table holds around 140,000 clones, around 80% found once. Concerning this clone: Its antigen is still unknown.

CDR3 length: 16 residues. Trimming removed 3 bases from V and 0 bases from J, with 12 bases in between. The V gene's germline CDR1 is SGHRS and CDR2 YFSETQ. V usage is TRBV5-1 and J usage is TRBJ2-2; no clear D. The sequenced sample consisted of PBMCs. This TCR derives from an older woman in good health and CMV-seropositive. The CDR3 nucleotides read TGCGCCAGCAGCTATCCGGGTTCCGCGAACACCGGGGAGCTGTTTTTT. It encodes CASSYPGSANTGELFF. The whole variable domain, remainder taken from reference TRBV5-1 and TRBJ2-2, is KAGVTQTPRYLIKTRGQQVTLSCSPISGHRSVSWYQQTPGQGLQFLFEYFSETQRNKGNFPGRFSGRQFSNSRSEMNVSTLELGDSALYLCASSYPGSANTGELFFGEGSRLTVL.